These T cell receptor gamma chains were read from a single sample in a study of gammadelta T cells in human blood. TCRdb repeated clone calling on the RT-PCR reads with CATT. This table holds about 360 gamma-chain clones, approximately 3.9% found once. Sequences were obtained from non-Vgamma9Vdelta2 gamma-delta T cells from infant blood. All receptors come from a human donor. CDR3s include the opening cysteine and the closing phenylalanine or tryptophan. Sizes are listed as how often the clone was seen (once, few, many) or a class if it is expanded.

v_call	clone_size	j_call	cdr3_aa	cdr3_nt
TRGV1	large	TRGJ1/TRGJ2	CATWDRRGLGTRLEKLF	TGTGCCACCTGGGACCGCCGAGGGCTTGGTACTCGTCTTGAGAAACTCTTT
TRGV2	large	TRGJ1/TRGJ2	CATWDGPFVRNYKKLF	TGTGCCACCTGGGACGGGCCTTTCGTTAGAAATTATAAGAAACTCTTT
TRGV10	hyperexpanded	TRGJ1/TRGJ2	CAAWLSNYYKKLF	TGTGCTGCGTGGCTGTCGAATTATTATAAGAAACTCTTT
TRGV3	hyperexpanded	TRGJ1/TRGJ2	CATWDRYYKKLF	TGTGCCACCTGGGACAGGTATTATAAGAAACTCTTT
TRGV8	hyperexpanded	TRGJP1	CATWDRAGWFKIF	TGTGCCACCTGGGATAGGGCTGGTTGGTTCAAGATATTT
TRGV5	large	TRGJ1/TRGJ2	CATWDRPRKKLF	TGTGCCACCTGGGACAGGCCGCGGAAGAAACTCTTT
TRGV3	large	TRGJ1/TRGJ2	CATWDRLYYKKLF	TGTGCCACCTGGGACAGGCTTTATTATAAGAAACTCTTT
TRGV3	large	TRGJ1/TRGJ2	CATWVAYYKKLF	TGTGCCACCTGGGTGGCTTATTATAAGAAACTCTTT
TRGV2	medium-sized	TRGJ1/TRGJ2	CATWDGLYYKKLF	TGTGCCACCTGGGACGGATTATATTATAAGAAACTCTTT
TRGV10	large	TRGJ1/TRGJ2	CAAWGQRRYKKLF	TGTGCTGCGTGGGGACAAAGACGATATAAGAAACTCTTT
TRGV9	medium-sized	TRGJP	CALWEVQELGKKIKVF	TGTGCCTTGTGGGAGGTACAAGAGTTGGGCAAAAAAATCAAGGTATTT
TRGV2	large	TRGJP2	CATWDGLDSSDWIKTF	TGTGCCACCTGGGACGGGCTTGATAGTAGTGATTGGATCAAGACGTTT
TRGV5	large	TRGJ1/TRGJ2	CATWDRQGPQKLF	TGTGCCACCTGGGACAGGCAGGGTCCGCAGAAACTCTTT